The 17 T cell receptor beta chains below all came from one sample that was sequenced in a study of cytomegalovirus exposure and HLA in healthy donors. PCR used 60 Vbeta primers and 13 Jbeta primers. The protocol was immunoSEQ multiplex PCR, while the TCRdb copy is restricted to in-frame clones and leaves out a portion. Of more than 90,000 clones listed, 75% are singletons. Sequences were obtained from PBMCs. Source of these receptors: a man aged 50 to 59 in good health and CMV-seronegative.

The chain uses TRBV18 and TRBJ1-2; 10 bases line up with TRBD1. V shed 6 bases and J 8 bases; nucleotides not matched to a gene: 6. This CDR3 spans 13 amino acids. Looked up from germline, CDR1 is KGHSH and CDR2 is LQKENI. The CDR3 loop is CASSPDRGRGYTF. CDR3 nucleotide sequence: TGTGCCAGCTCCCCCGACAGGGGGCGAGGCTACACCTTC.

This clone turned up a few times. The CDR3 here is CASSYTEANYGYTF. The DNA for the CDR3 is TGTGCCAGCAGTTATACAGAAGCTAACTATGGCTACACCTTC. This rearrangement joins TRBV6-5 to TRBJ1-2; no clear D gene. This CDR3 is 14 amino acids long. Germline V gene lookup returns CDR1 MNHEY and CDR2 SVGAGI. V lost 3 bases, J lost 0 bases, and 8 bases lay in between.

The rearrangement joins TRBV28 to TRBJ1-5; D is uncertain. Trimming cost V 5 bases and J 0 bases, with 2 bases left between them. This CDR3 is 12 amino acids long. CDR1 is MDHEN, CDR2 SYDVKM, per germline. The CDR3 coding sequence is TGTGCCAGCAGTCGTAGCAATCAGCCCCAGCATTTT. Translated, it gives CASSRSNQPQHF.

V usage is TRBV4-1 and J usage is TRBJ1-6, with 8 bases aligning to TRBD1. Germline loops: CDR1 MGHRA, CDR2 YSYEKL. Trimming took 5 bases from V and 10 from J; bases not matched to a gene: 16. The CDR3 consists of 17 residues. DNA for the CDR3: TGCGCCAGCAGCAGCAGACCAGACAGGGGAAGAGGATCACCCCTCCACTTT. Encoded protein: CASSSRPDRGRGSPLHF.

This chain's CDR3 is CASSRTGDNQPQHF. The CDR3 nucleotides are TGTGCCAGCAGCCGGACAGGGGATAATCAGCCCCAGCATTTT. V gene TRBV7-9 combines with J gene TRBJ1-5; 9 positions match TRBD1. V lost 5 bases, J lost 4 bases, and 3 bases stayed unmatched. The CDR3 sequence is 14 residues long. CDR1 and CDR2 (germline): SEHNR, FQNEAQ (reference sequence).

The gene calls are TRBV9 and TRBJ2-1; 7 bases map to TRBD2. The CDR3 length is 15 residues. V trimming: 0 bases; J trimming: 6 bases; junction bases outside the gene matches: 6. The germline V gene encodes CDR1 SGDLS and CDR2 YYNGEE. CDR3 in DNA: TGTGCCAGCAGCGTAGGGGCGGGAGTGGGCAATGAGCAGTTCTTC. This translates into CASSVGAGVGNEQFF.

This sequence joins TRBV19 and TRBJ1-1; the D gene is possibly TRBD1 (5 bases). The CDR3 is made up of 14 amino acids. Germline lookup yields CDR1 LNHDA and CDR2 SQIVND (reference sequence). The V end was cut by 7 bases, the J end by 4 bases, with 16 bases between. The CDR3 loop is CASTQGRRGTEAFF. The CDR3 region has the DNA TGTGCCAGTACCCAAGGACGGAGGGGCACTGAAGCTTTCTTT.

J is TRBJ2-1 and V is TRBV7-2; D gene ambiguous. CDR1 is SGHTA and CDR2 is FQGNSA in the germline V gene. The CDR3 runs 12 residues. The V end was cut by 2 bases, the J end by 5 bases, with 4 bases between. The CDR3 loop reads CASSLPDNEQFF. CDR3 sequence (DNA): TGTGCCAGCAGCTTACCAGACAATGAGCAGTTCTTC.

A single count supports this clone. A read error may produce the germline difference seen at one junction end. The chain combines TRBV7-9 with TRBJ2-1; the D gene is possibly TRBD2 (6 bases). Germline-derived CDR1 and CDR2 are SEHNR and FQNEAQ (reference sequence). There are 15 residues in the CDR3. The CDR3 sequence is CASSPSGVSYDEQFF. The DNA for the CDR3 is TGTGCCAGCAGCCCCTCGGGAGTCTCCTACGATGAGCAGTTCTTC.

A few counts support this clone. J is TRBJ2-7 and V is TRBV4-1, with TRBD2 matching 8 bases. The V segment lost 0 bases and the J segment 4 bases; nucleotides outside the gene matches: 5. The CDR3 loop spans 15 amino acids. Looked up from germline, CDR1 is MGHRA and CDR2 is YSYEKL. CDR3 nucleotide sequence: TGCGCCAGCAGCCAAGAAAGCGGCGGGGGGTACGAGCAGTACTTC. It codes for CASSQESGGGYEQYF.

The rearrangement links TRBV25-1 to TRBJ1-3; D not resolved. Trimming shortened V by 6 bases and J by 4 bases, and 10 bases separated the two germline ends. CDR1 and CDR2 (germline): MGHDK, SYGVNS. The CDR3 has 13 amino acids. For the CDR3, the DNA is TGTGCCAGCAGCTCACCCCGGGGAAACACCATATATTTT. Protein sequence: CASSSPRGNTIYF.

The CDR3 nucleotides are TGTGCCAGCAGTGGCCACAGGGGGGAGTATGGCTACACCTTC. Residues: CASSGHRGEYGYTF. The rearrangement links TRBV6-6 to TRBJ1-2; the match to TRBD1 covers 8 bases. Per germline, CDR1 MNHNY and CDR2 SVGAGI (reference sequence). CDR3 length: 14 amino acids. The V gene end was trimmed by 5 bases and the J gene end by 5 bases; junction bases not matched to a gene: 7.

The chain has TRBV29-1 and TRBJ1-4; 7 bases fit TRBD1. Trimming took 6 bases from V and 3 from J; bases not matched to a gene: 7. The germline gives CDR1 SQVTM, CDR2 ANQGSEA. CDR3 length: 14 amino acids. DNA for the CDR3: TGCAGCGTGGGGGACAGAACGGCTAATGAAAAACTGTTTTTT. Translated, it gives CSVGDRTANEKLFF. Full variable domain (missing parts from reference TRBV29-1 and TRBJ1-4): SAVISQKPSRDICQRGTSLTIQCQVDSQVTMMFWYRQQPGQSLTLIATANQGSEATYESGFVIDKFPISRPNLTFSTLTVSNMSPEDSSIYLCSVGDRTANEKLFFGSGTQLSVL.

The sample holds a few counts of this clone. This chain connects TRBV2 to TRBJ1-4; D is ambiguous. The germline V gene encodes CDR1 SNHLY and CDR2 FYNNEI. V lost 8 bases and J 8 bases, leaving 15 bases between the germline ends. The CDR3 has 13 residues. In nucleotides, the CDR3 is TGTGCCAGCGGGCCGGACCGAGGGGAAAAACTGTTTTTT. Its translation is CASGPDRGEKLFF.

V gene TRBV5-6 combines with J gene TRBJ1-1, with D perhaps matching TRBD1 (6 bases). V was clipped by 0 bases and J by 1 base, with 7 bases between them. The CDR3 consists of 14 residues. Germline CDR1 is SGHDT and CDR2 is YYEEEE. CDR3 in amino acids: CASSLAGANTEAFF. CDR3 nucleotide sequence: TGTGCCAGCAGCTTGGCAGGGGCGAACACTGAAGCTTTCTTT.

The gene calls are TRBV2 and TRBJ1-3; the D is unclear. The CDR3 length is 14 residues. Trimming removed 0 bases from V and 1 base from J, with 4 bases in between. Germline loops: CDR1 SNHLY, CDR2 FYNNEI. The DNA of the CDR3 is TGTGCCAGCAGTGAAGCAGCTTCTGGAAACACCATATATTTT. Amino acids: CASSEAASGNTIYF.

The chain couples TRBV7-9 to TRBJ2-7; the match to TRBD1 covers 7 bases. The CDR3 has 14 residues. Trimming took 5 bases from V and 6 from J; bases not matched to a gene: 10. The V gene's germline CDR1 is SEHNR and CDR2 FQNEAQ (reference sequence). CDR3: CASSPQRTGPEQYF. Written as DNA, the CDR3 is TGTGCCAGCAGCCCACAGCGGACAGGCCCCGAGCAGTACTTC. Variable domain in full (rest from reference TRBV7-9 and TRBJ2-7): DTGVSQNPRHKITKRGQNVTFRCDPISEHNRLYWYRQTLGQGPEFLTYFQNEAQLEKSRLLSDRFSAERPKGSFSTLEIQRTEQGDSAMYLCASSPQRTGPEQYFGPGTRLTVT.